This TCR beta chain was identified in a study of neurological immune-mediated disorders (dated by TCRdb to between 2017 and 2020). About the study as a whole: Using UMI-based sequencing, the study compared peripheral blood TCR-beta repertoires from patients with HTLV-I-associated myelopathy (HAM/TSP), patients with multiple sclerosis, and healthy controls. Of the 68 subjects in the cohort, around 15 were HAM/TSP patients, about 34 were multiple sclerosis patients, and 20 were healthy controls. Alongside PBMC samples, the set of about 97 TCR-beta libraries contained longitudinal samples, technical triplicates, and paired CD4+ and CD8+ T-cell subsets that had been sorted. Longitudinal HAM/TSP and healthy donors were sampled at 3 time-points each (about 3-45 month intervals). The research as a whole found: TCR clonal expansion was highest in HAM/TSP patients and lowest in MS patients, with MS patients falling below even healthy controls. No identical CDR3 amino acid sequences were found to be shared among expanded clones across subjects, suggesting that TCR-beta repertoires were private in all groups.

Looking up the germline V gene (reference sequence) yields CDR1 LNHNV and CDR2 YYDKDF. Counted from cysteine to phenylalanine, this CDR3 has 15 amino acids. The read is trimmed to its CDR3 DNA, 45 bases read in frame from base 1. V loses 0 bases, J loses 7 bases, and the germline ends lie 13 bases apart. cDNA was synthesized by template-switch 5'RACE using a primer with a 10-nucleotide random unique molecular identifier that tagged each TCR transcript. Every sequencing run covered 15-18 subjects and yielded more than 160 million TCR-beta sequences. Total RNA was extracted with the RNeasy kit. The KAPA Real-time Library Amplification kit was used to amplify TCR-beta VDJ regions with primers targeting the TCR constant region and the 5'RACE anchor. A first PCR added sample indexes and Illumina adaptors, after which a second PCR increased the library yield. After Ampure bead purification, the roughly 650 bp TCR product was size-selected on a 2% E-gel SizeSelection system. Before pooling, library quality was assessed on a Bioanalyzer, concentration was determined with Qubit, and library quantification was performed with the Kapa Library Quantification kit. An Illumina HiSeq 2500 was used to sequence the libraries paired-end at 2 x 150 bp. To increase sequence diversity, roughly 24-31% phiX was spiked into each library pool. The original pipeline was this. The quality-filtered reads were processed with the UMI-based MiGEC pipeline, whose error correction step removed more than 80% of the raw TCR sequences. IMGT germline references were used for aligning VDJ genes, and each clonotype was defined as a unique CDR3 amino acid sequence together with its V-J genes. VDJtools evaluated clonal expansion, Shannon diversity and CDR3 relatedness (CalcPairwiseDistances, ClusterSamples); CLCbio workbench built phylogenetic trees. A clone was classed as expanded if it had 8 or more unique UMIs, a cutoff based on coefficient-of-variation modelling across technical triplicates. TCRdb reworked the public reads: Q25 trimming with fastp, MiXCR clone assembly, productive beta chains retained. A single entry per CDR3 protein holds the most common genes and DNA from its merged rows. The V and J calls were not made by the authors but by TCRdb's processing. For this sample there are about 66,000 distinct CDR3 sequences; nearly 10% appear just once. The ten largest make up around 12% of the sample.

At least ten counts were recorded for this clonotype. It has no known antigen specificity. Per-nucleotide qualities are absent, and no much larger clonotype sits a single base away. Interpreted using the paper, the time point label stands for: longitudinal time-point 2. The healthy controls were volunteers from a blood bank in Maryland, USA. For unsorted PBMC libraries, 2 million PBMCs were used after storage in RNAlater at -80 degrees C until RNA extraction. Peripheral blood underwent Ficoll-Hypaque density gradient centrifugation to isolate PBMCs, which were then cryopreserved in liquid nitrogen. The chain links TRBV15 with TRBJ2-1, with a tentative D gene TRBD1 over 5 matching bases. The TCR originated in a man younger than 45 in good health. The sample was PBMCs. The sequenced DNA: TGTGCCACCAGCAGAGATCTTAACCCAGGGAATGAGCAGTTCTTC. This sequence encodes CATSRDLNPGNEQFF.